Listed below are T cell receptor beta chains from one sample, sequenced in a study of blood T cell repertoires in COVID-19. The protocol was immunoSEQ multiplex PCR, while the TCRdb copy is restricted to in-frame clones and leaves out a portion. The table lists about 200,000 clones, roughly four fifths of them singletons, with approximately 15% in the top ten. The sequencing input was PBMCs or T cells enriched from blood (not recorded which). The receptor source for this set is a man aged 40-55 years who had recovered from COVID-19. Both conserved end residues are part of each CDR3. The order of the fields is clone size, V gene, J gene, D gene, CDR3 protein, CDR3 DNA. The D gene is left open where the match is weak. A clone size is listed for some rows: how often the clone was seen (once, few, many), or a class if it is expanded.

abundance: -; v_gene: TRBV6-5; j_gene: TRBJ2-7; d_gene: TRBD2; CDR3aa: CASRNGGSYKQYF; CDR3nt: TGTGCCAGCCGAAACGGGGGGTCCTACAAGCAGTACTTC
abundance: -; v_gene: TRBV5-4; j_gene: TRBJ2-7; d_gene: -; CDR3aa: CASSVDRDYEQYF; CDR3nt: TGTGCCAGCAGCGTTGACAGAGATTACGAGCAGTACTTC
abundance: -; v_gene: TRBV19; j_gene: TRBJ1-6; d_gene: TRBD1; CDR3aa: CASSIATGRNSPLHF; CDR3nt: TGTGCCAGTAGTATAGCGACAGGGAGGAATTCACCCCTCCACTTT
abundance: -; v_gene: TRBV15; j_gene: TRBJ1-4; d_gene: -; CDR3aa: CATIRKEADLLNEKLFF; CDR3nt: TGTGCCACCATCCGTAAGGAGGCAGACCTGCTAAATGAAAAACTGTTTTTT
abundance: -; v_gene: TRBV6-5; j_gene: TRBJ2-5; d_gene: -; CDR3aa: CASSPWTGFATQYF; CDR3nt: TGTGCCAGCAGTCCCTGGACTGGTTTTGCGACCCAGTACTTC
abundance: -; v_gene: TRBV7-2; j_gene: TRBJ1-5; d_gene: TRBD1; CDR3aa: CASSYDRGNQPQHF; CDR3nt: TGTGCCAGCAGCTACGACAGGGGGAATCAGCCCCAGCATTTT
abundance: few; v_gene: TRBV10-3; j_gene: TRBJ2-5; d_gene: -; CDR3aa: CAITNTGETQYF; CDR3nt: TGTGCCATCACAAATACCGGGGAGACCCAGTACTTC
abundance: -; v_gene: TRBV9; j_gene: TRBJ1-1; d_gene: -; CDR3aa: CASSVATGGQTEAFF; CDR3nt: TGTGCCAGCAGCGTAGCTACCGGGGGGCAAACTGAAGCTTTCTTT
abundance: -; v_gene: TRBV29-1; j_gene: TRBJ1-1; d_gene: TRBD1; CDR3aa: CSVNRGRVTEAFF; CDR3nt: TGCAGCGTGAACAGGGGGCGCGTCACTGAAGCTTTCTTT
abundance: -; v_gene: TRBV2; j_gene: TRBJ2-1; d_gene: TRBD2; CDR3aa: CASSGGTSGYNEQFF; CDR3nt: TGTGCCAGCAGTGGGGGGACTAGCGGTTACAATGAGCAGTTCTTC
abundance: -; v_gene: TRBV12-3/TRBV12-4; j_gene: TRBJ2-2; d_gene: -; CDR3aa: CASTFPRGELFF; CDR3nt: TGTGCCAGCACCTTCCCTCGCGGGGAGCTGTTTTTT
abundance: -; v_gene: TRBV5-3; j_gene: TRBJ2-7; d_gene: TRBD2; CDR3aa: CARILREVSYEQYF; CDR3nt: TGTGCCAGAATCTTGCGGGAGGTCTCCTACGAGCAGTACTTC
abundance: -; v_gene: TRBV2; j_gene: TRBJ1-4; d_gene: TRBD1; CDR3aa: CASIPDRVGEKLFF; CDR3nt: TGTGCCAGCATTCCCGACAGGGTAGGCGAAAAACTGTTTTTT
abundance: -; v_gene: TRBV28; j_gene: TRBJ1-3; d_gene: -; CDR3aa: CASLVQSGNTIYF; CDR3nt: TGTGCCAGCCTTGTACAGTCTGGAAACACCATATATTTT
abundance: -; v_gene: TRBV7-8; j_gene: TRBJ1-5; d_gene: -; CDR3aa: CASSLVSDKGAQHF; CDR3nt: TGTGCCAGCAGCTTAGTTTCGGACAAAGGGGCCCAGCATTTT
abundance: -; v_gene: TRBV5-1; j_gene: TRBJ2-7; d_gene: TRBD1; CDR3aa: CASSQRTGSGYEQYF; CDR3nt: TGCGCCAGCAGCCAACGGACAGGGTCAGGGTACGAGCAGTACTTC
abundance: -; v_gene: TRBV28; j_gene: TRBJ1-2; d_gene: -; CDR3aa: CASSAILDRLGYTF; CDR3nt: TGTGCCAGCAGTGCCATCCTGGACAGACTTGGGTACACCTTC
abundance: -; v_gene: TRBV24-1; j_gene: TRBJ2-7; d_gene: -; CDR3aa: CATSDLPRGEQYF; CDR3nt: TGTGCCACCAGCGATCTTCCTAGGGGTGAGCAGTACTTC
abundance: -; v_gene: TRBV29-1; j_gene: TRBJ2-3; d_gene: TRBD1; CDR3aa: CSVDRGRGPDTQYF; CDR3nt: TGCAGCGTTGATCGGGGAAGGGGGCCAGATACGCAGTATTTT
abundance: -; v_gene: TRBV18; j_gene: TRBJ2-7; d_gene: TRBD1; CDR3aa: CASSPTTGGYEQYF; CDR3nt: TGTGCCAGCTCACCAACCACAGGGGGCTACGAGCAGTACTTC
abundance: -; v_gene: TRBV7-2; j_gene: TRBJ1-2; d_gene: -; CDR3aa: CASSLAPGYANYGYTF; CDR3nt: TGTGCCAGCAGCTTAGCGCCCGGGTATGCTAACTATGGCTACACCTTC
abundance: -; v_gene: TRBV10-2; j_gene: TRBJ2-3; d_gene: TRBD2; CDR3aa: CASSESGRGAFTDTQYF; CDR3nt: TGCGCCAGCAGTGAGTCAGGGCGGGGGGCCTTCACAGATACGCAGTATTTT
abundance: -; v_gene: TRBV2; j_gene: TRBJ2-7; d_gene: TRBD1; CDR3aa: CASSRDSEQYF; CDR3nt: TGTGCCAGCAGCCGGGACAGCGAGCAGTACTTC
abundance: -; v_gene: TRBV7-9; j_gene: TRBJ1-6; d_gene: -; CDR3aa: CASSDKSLSGNNSPLHF; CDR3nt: TGTGCCAGCAGCGATAAGTCCCTCTCGGGGAATAATTCACCCCTCCACTTT
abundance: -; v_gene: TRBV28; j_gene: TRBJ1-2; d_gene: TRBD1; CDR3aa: CASSLGIGQGMAGYTF; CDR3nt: TGTGCCAGCAGTTTAGGAATTGGACAGGGTATGGCTGGCTACACCTTC
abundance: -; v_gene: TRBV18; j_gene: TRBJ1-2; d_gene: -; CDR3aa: CASSPGQGFFGYTF; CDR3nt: TGTGCCAGCTCACCGGGTCAGGGGTTCTTTGGCTACACCTTC
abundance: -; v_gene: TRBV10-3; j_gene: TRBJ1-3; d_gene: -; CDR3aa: CASSPAGTGGNTIYF; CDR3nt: TGTGCCTCCTCACCGGCGGGGACGGGGGGAAACACCATATATTTT
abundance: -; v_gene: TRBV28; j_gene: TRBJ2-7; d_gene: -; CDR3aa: CASLSSSGSPYEQYF; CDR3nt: TGTGCCAGCCTGAGTAGTTCCGGTTCTCCCTACGAGCAGTACTTC
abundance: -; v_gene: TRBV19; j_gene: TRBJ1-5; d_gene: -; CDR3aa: CATSQDTNQPQHF; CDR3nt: TGTGCCACTAGCCAGGACACAAATCAGCCCCAGCATTTT
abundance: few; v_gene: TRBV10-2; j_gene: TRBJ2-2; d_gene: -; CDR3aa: CASSRTAPGELFF; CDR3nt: TGCGCCAGCAGTCGGACAGCCCCCGGGGAGCTGTTTTTT
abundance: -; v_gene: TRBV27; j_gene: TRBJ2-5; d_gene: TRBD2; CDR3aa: CASSLRLAGKQETQYF; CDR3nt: TGTGCCAGCAGTTTAAGGCTAGCGGGGAAGCAAGAGACCCAGTACTTC
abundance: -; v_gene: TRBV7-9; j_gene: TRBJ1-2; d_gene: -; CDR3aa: CASSFGEAGYTF; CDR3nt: TGTGCCAGCAGCTTCGGGGAGGCTGGCTACACCTTC
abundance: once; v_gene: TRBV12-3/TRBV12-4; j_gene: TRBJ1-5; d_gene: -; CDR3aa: CASSGRHRQPQHF; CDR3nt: TGTGCCAGCAGTGGTCGACACAGGCAGCCCCAGCATTTT
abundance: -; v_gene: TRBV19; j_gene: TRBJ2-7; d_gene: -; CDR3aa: CASSMVAPGGYEQYF; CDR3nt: TGTGCCAGTAGTATGGTTGCGCCCGGGGGCTACGAGCAGTACTTC
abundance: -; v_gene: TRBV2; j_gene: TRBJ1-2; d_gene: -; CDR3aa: CASSADINYGYTF; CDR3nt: TGTGCCAGCAGTGCTGACATTAACTATGGCTACACCTTC
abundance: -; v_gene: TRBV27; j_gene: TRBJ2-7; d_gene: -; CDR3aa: CASSLFQGHRYEQYF; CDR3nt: TGTGCCAGCAGTTTATTCCAGGGACACCGCTACGAGCAGTACTTC
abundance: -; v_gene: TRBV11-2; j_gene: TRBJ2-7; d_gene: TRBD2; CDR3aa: CASSLGSLRTSPFSYEQYF; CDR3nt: TGTGCCAGCAGCTTAGGGAGTTTAAGGACTAGTCCCTTTTCCTACGAGCAGTACTTC
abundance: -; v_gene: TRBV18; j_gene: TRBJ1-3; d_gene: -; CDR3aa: CASSPSGSGNTIYF; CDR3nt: TGTGCCAGCTCACCTTCAGGGTCTGGAAACACCATATATTTT
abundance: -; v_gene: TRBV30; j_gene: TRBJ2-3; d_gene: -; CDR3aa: CAWSVSVATSTDTQYF; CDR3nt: TGTGCCTGGAGTGTTTCGGTAGCGACTAGCACAGATACGCAGTATTTT